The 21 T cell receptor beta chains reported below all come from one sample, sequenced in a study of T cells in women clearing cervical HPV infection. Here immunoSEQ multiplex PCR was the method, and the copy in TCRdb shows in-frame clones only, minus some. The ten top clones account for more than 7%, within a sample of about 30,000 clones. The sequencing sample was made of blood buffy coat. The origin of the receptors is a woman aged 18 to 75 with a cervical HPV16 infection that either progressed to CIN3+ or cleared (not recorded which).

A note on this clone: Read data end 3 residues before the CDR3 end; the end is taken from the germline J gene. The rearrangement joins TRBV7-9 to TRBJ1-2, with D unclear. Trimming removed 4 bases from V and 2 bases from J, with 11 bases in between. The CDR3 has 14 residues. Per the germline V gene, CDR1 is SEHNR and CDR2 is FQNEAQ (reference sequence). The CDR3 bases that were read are TGTGCCAGCAGCTATCCCGGACTGAACTATGGC. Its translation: CASSYPGLNYG. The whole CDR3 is CASSYPGLNYGYTF.

The CDR3 bases that were read are TGTGCCAGCCCTCCGGACAGGGGGCCCCTTGGA. Translated: CASPPDRGPLG. The full CDR3 protein is CASPPDRGPLGAFF. The genes are TRBV2 and TRBJ1-1, with 11 bases that match TRBD1. The read halts 3 residues ahead of the CDR3 end, with the missing end drawn from the germline J gene. The CDR3 loop spans 14 amino acids. Germline CDR1 reads SNHLY; CDR2 reads FYNNEI. The variable domain in full, with the rest retrieved from reference TRBV2 and TRBJ1-1, is EPEVTQTPSHQVTQMGQEVILRCVPISNHLYFYWYRQILGQKVEFLVSFYNNEISEKSEIFDDQFSVERPDGSNFTLKIRSTKLEDSAMYFCASPPDRGPLGAFFGQGTRLTVV.

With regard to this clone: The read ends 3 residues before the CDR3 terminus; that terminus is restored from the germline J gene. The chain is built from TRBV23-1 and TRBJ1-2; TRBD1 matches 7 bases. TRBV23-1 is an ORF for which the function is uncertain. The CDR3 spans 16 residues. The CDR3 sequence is CASSPKQGCIYHDYTF. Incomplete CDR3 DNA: TGCGCCAGCAGTCCAAAACAGGGGTGTATTTACCATGAC.

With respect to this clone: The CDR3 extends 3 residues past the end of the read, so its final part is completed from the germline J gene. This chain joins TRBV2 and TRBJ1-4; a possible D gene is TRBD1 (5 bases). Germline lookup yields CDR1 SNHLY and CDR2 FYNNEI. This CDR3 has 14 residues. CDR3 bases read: TGTGCCAGCAGGGGAGACTCTGGGGCCAACGTA. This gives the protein CASRGDSGANV. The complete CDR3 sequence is CASRGDSGANVLFF.

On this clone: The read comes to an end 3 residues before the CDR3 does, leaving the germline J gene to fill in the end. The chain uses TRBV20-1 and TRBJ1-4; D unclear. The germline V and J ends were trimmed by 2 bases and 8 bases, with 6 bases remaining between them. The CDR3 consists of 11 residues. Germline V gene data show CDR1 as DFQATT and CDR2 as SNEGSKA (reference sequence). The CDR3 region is CSARTGEKLFF. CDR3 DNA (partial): TGCAGTGCTAGAACCGGGGAAAAA.

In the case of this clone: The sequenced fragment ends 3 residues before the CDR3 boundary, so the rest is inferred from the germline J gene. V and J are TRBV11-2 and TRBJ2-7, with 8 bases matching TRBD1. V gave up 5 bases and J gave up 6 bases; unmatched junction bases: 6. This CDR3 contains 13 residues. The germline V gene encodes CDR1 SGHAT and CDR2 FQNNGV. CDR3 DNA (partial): TGTGCCAGCAGCCTTGGACAGGGAAGCGAG. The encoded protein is CASSLGQGSE. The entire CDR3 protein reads CASSLGQGSEQYF.

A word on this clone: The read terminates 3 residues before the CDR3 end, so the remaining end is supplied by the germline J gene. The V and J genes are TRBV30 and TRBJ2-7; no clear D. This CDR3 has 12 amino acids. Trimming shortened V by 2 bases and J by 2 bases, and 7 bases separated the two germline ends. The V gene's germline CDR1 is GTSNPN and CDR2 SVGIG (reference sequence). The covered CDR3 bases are TGTGCCTGGAGTCCAGACACCTACGAG. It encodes CAWSPDTYE. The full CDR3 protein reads CAWSPDTYEQYF.

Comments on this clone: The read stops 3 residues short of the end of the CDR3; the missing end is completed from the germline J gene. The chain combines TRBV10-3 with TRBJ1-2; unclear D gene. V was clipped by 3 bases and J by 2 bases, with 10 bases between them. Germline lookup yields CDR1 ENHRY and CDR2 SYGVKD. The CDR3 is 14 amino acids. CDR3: CAISENLRNYGYTF. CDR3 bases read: TGTGCCATCAGTGAAAATTTACGGAACTATGGC.

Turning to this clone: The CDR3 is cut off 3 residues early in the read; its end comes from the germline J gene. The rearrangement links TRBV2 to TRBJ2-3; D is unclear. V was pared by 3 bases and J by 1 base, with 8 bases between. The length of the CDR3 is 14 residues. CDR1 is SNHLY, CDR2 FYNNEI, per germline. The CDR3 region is CASSDNRGTDTQYF. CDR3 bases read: TGTGCCAGCAGTGATAATCGGGGCACAGATACG.

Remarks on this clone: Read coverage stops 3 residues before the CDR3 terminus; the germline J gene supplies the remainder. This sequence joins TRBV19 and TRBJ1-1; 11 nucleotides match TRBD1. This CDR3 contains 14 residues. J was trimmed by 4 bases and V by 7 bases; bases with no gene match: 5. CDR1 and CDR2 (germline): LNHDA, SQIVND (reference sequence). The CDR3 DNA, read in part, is TGTGCCAGTACACCGGGACAGGGGGGCACTGAA. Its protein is CASTPGQGGTE. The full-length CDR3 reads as CASTPGQGGTEAFF. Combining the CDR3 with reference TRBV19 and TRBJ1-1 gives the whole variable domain DGGITQSPKYLFRKEGQNVTLSCEQNLNHDAMYWYRQDPGQGLRLIYYSQIVNDFQKGDIAEGYSVSREKKESFPLTVTSAQKNPTAFYLCASTPGQGGTEAFFGQGTRLTVV.

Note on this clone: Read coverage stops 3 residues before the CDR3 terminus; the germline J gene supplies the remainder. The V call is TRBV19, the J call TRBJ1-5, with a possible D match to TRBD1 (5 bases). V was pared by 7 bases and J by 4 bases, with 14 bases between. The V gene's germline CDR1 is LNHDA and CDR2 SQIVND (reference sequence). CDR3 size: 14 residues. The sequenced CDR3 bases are TGTGCCAGTAATGGGGGGGAGGGAAATCAGCCC. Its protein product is CASNGGEGNQP. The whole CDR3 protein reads CASNGGEGNQPQHF.

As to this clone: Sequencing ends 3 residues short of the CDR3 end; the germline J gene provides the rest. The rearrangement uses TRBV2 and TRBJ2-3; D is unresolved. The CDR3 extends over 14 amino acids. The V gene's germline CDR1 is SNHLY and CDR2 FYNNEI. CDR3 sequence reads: CASVGDTLNQPQYF. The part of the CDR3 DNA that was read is TGTGCCAGTGTTGGAGACACCCTCAATCAGCCG.

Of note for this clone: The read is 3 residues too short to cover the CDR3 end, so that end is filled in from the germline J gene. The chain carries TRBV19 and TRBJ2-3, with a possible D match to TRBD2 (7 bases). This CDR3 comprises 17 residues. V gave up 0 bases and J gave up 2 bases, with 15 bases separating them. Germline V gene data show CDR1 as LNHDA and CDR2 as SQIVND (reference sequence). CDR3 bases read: TGTGCCAGTAGTATAGAAGGGCCGGGGGGCAACACAGATACG. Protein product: CASSIEGPGGNTDT. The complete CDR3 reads CASSIEGPGGNTDTQYF. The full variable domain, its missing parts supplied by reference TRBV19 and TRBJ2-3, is DGGITQSPKYLFRKEGQNVTLSCEQNLNHDAMYWYRQDPGQGLRLIYYSQIVNDFQKGDIAEGYSVSREKKESFPLTVTSAQKNPTAFYLCASSIEGPGGNTDTQYFGPGTRLTVL.

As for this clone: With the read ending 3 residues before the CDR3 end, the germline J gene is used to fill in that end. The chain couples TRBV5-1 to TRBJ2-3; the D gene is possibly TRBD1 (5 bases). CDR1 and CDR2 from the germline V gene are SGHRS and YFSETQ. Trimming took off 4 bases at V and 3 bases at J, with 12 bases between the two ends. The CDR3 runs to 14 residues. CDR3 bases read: TGCGCCAGCAGCGTTCAGGGTAGGACAGATACG. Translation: CASSVQGRTDT. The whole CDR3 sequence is CASSVQGRTDTQYF.

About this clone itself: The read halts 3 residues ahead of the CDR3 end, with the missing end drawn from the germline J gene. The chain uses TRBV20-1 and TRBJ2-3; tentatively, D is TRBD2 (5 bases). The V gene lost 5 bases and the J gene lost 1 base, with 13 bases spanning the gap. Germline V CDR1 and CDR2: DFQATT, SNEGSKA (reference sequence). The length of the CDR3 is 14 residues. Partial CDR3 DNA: TGCAGTGCTCCCAAACTAGACCGCACAGATACG. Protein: CSAPKLDRTDT. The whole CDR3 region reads CSAPKLDRTDTQYF.

The CDR3 loop reads CASSQGTSGANVLTF. The part of the CDR3 DNA that was read is TGTGCCAGTAGTCAGGGGACCTCTGGGGCCAACGTC. V usage is TRBV19 and J usage is TRBJ2-6, with a possible D match to TRBD1 (6 bases). The CDR3 end is not reached by the read, which stops 3 residues before it; the germline J gene fills it in. V was cut by 5 bases and J by 0 bases, with 8 bases left in between. The CDR3 length is 15 residues. Germline assignment: CDR1 LNHDA and CDR2 SQIVND (reference sequence).

This CDR3 is CASGQDRNTGELFF. The covered CDR3 bases are TGTGCTAGTGGCCAGGACAGGAACACCGGGGAG. This chain joins TRBV12-5 and TRBJ2-2, with a tentative D call TRBD1 (6 bases). The read is 3 residues too short to cover the CDR3 end, so that end is filled in from the germline J gene. CDR1 is LGHNT, CDR2 FRNRAP, per germline. The V gene lost 6 bases and the J gene lost 1 base, with 9 bases spanning the gap. This CDR3 has 14 residues.

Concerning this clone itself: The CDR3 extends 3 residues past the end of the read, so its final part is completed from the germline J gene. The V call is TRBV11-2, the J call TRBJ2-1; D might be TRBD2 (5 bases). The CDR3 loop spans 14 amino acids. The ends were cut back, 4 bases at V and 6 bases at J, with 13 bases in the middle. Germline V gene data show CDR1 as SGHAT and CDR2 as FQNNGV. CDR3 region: CASSSSSLGNEQFF. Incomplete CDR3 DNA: TGTGCCAGCAGCTCCTCTAGCCTAGGCAATGAG.

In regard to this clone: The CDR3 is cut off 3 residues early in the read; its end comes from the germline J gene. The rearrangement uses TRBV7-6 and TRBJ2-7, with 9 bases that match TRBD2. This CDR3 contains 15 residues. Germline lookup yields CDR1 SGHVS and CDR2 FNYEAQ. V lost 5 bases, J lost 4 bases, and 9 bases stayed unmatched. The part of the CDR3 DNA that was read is TGTGCCAGCAGCAGCGGACCCCTAGCGGGATACGAG. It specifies CASSSGPLAGYE. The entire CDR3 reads CASSSGPLAGYEQYF.

This CDR3 is CASSLDLGLEETQYF. The sequenced part of the CDR3 DNA is TGTGCCAGCAGCTTAGATCTCGGTTTAGAAGAGACC. V is TRBV7-9 and J is TRBJ2-5; D not certain. The sequence runs out 3 residues before the end of the CDR3; the remainder is reconstructed from the germline J gene. Trimming removed 1 base at V and 3 bases at J, with 12 bases between. CDR3 size: 15 residues. Germline V gives CDR1 SEHNR, CDR2 FQNEAQ (reference sequence).

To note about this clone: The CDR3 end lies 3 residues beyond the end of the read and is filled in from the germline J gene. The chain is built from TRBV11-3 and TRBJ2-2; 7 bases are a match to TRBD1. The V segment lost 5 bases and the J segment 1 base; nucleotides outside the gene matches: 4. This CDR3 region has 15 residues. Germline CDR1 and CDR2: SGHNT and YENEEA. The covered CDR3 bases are TGTGCCAGCAGCACTGACAGGGAGAACACCGGGGAG. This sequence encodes CASSTDRENTGE. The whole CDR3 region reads CASSTDRENTGELFF.